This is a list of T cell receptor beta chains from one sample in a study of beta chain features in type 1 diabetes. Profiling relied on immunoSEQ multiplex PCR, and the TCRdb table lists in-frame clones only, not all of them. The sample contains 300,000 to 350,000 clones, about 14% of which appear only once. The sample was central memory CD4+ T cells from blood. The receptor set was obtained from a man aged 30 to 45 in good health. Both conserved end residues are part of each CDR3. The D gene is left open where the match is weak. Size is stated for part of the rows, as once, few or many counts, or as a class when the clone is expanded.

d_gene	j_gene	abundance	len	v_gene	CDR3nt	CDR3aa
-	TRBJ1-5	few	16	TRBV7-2	TGTGCCAGCAGCCTAGTGGCGGGGGCGAGCAATCAGCCCCAGCATTTT	CASSLVAGASNQPQHF
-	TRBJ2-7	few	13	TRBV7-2	TGTGCCAGCAGTTATCAGGGGAGGGGAGAGCAGTACTTC	CASSYQGRGEQYF
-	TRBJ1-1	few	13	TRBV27	TGTGCCAGCAGAGGAACACAGAACACTGAAGCTTTCTTT	CASRGTQNTEAFF
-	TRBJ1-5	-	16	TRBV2	TGTGCCAGCAGCGGGACGACAGGTTTACGCAATCAGCCCCAGCATTTT	CASSGTTGLRNQPQHF
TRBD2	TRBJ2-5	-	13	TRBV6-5	TGTGCCAGTAGACTAGCGGGAGGAGAGACCCAGTACTTC	CASRLAGGETQYF
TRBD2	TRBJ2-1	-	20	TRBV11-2	TGTGCCAGCAGCTTAGAGTCCAGCGGGAGGGCCGCAGTCTCCTACAATGAGCAGTTCTTC	CASSLESSGRAAVSYNEQFF
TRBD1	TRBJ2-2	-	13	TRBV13	TGTGCCAGTTCACAGGGGGCGCCCGGGGAGCTGTTTTTT	CASSQGAPGELFF
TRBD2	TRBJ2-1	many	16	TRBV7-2	TGTGCCAGCAGCTTAGCAGCACTAGCGGGAACCAATGAGCAGTTCTTC	CASSLAALAGTNEQFF
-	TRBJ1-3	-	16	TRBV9	TGTGCCAGCAGCGTAGTCCCCTCGGGGACTGGAAACACCATATATTTT	CASSVVPSGTGNTIYF
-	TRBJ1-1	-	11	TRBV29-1	TGCAGCACCCGAACGGTAGGGAACGCTTTCTTT	CSTRTVGNAFF
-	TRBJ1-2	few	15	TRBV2	TGTGCCAGCAGTGGGGGCCAGGCGGCTAGCTATGGCTACACCTTC	CASSGGQAASYGYTF
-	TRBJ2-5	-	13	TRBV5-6	TGTGCCAGCAGTTTAGCGGTACAAGAGACCCAGTACTTC	CASSLAVQETQYF
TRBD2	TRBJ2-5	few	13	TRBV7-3	TGTGCCAGCAGCCGCCAGCGGGATCAGACCCAGTACTTC	CASSRQRDQTQYF
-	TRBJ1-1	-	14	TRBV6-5	TGTGCCAGCAGCCCTCGCGTGGGGGGCACTGAAGCTTTCTTT	CASSPRVGGTEAFF
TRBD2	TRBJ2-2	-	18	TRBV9	TGTGCCAGCAGCGTATGGGCCTCCGGAGCGGGGGCCGCCGGGGAGCTGTTTTTT	CASSVWASGAGAAGELFF